The 30 T cell receptor beta chains below come from one sample, sequenced in a study of OX40 agonist ivuxolimab in advanced cancers. Data came from immunoSEQ multiplex PCR; TCRdb stores just in-frame clones and leaves some out. The table includes about 79,000 clones, around 91% detected once. Sequencing was performed on CD4+ or CD8+ T cells sorted from blood, taken in a trial of the OX40 agonist ivuxolimab. These receptor sequences come from an adult with an advanced solid tumor such as melanoma, head and neck, liver or kidney cancer.

The V and J genes are TRBV10-3 and TRBJ1-3, with 7 positions matching TRBD1. From germline, CDR1 is ENHRY and CDR2 SYGVKD. There are 14 residues in the CDR3. V lost 5 bases, J lost 3 bases, and 4 bases stayed unmatched. The CDR3 spells CAISPGQVGNTIYF. CDR3 bases: TGTGCCATCAGTCCTGGACAGGTTGGAAACACCATATATTTT.

The chain uses TRBV27 and TRBJ1-2; 8 bases are shared with TRBD1. The CDR3 is 14 residues long. CDR1 is MNHEY and CDR2 is SMNVEV in the germline V gene (reference sequence). Losses at the gene ends were 5 bases for V and 3 bases for J; bases not matched to a gene: 5. As DNA, the CDR3 is TGTGCCAGCAGTCCTTCGACAGGGGACTATGGCTACACCTTC. Protein product: CASSPSTGDYGYTF.

V and J are TRBV6-5 and TRBJ1-6; 7 bases fit TRBD1. CDR1 and CDR2 from the germline V gene are MNHEY and SVGAGI. Germline trimming cut 2 bases from V and 5 bases from J; bases unmatched to any gene: 6. This CDR3 is 16 amino acids long. The DNA for the CDR3 is TGTGCCAGCAGTTACCAGGGGGGAAGAAATAATTCACCCCTCCACTTT. It encodes CASSYQGGRNNSPLHF.

This sequence joins TRBV6-1 and TRBJ1-1; D is ambiguous. Trimming cost V 4 bases and J 1 base, with 10 bases left between them. The CDR3 is made up of 14 amino acids. Germline CDR1 reads MNHNS; CDR2 reads SASEGT. CDR3 DNA sequence: TGTGCCAGCAGTGCTCCGAGAGGGAACACTGAAGCTTTCTTT. Its protein is CASSAPRGNTEAFF.

The rearrangement joins TRBV6-1 to TRBJ2-7; D remains ambiguous. Per germline, CDR1 MNHNS and CDR2 SASEGT. V was pared by 4 bases and J by 4 bases, with 8 bases between. The CDR3 runs to 12 residues. CDR3 bases: TGTGCCAGCAGTGCGGGTCTGTACGAGCAGTACGTC. This encodes CASSAGLYEQYV.

This sequence joins TRBV5-1 and TRBJ2-3; the D call may be TRBD1 or TRBD2 (5 bases each). Trimming cost V 5 bases and J 0 bases, with 10 bases left between them. This CDR3 is 14 amino acids long. Germline V lookup: CDR1 SGHRS, CDR2 YFSETQ. The CDR3 is CASSMGRSTDTQYF. CDR3 coding DNA: TGCGCCAGCAGTATGGGACGTAGCACAGATACGCAGTATTTT.

The chain links TRBV10-2 to TRBJ1-2, with 7 bases matching TRBD1. The J segment lost 2 bases and the V segment lost 4 bases, leaving 1 base of the junction unmatched. Germline V gives CDR1 WSHSY, CDR2 SAAADI. This CDR3 spans 13 amino acids. The CDR3 sequence: CASSATGNYGYTF. Here the CDR3 DNA reads TGCGCCAGCAGTGCGACAGGGAACTATGGCTACACCTTC.

V is TRBV7-6 and J is TRBJ2-1, with D perhaps being TRBD1 or TRBD2 (5 bases each). Germline V gives CDR1 SGHVS, CDR2 FNYEAQ. CDR3 length equals 14 residues. Between the trimmed V and J ends, which lost 4 bases and 10 bases, there was a span of 17 bases. CDR3 sequence reads: CASSSALGDGEQFF. The CDR3, as DNA: TGTGCCAGCAGCTCCGCCCTTGGGGACGGAGAGCAGTTCTTC.

The V call is TRBV19, the J call TRBJ1-5; no clear D gene. The CDR3 covers 14 residues. Germline V gene sequence: CDR1 LNHDA, CDR2 SQIVND (reference sequence). V lost 5 bases, J lost 2 bases, and 10 bases lay in between. This CDR3 is CASSLRGGNQPQHF. The CDR3 region has the DNA TGTGCCAGTAGTCTCCGGGGAGGCAATCAGCCCCAGCATTTT.

V is TRBV6-5 and J is TRBJ2-5, with D possibly being TRBD1 (6 bases). The germline CDR1 and CDR2 sequences are MNHEY and SVGAGI. The V and J ends lost 2 bases and 3 bases respectively, with 7 bases between them. The CDR3 sequence is 13 residues long. The DNA for the CDR3 is TGTGCCAGCAGTTACAGGGGGAAAGAGACCCAGTACTTC. Amino acids: CASSYRGKETQYF.

The count of this clone is one. This chain joins TRBV4-1 and TRBJ2-2; tentative D call: TRBD1 (6 bases). Germline V gene lookup returns CDR1 MGHRA and CDR2 YSYEKL. Trimming shortened V by 8 bases and J by 2 bases, and 12 bases separated the two germline ends. The CDR3 extends over 14 amino acids. This CDR3 reads CASRDNTNTGELFF. In DNA, the CDR3 is TGCGCCAGCCGGGACAACACCAACACCGGGGAGCTGTTTTTT.

This clone was found a few times. In nucleotides, the CDR3 is TGTGCCAGCTCAACGTTAGACAATCAGCCCCAGCATTTT. Translating it yields CASSTLDNQPQHF. The V call is TRBV18, the J call TRBJ1-5; D unclear. The germline CDR1 and CDR2 sequences are KGHSH and LQKENI. The V gene lost 5 bases and the J gene lost 3 bases, with 8 bases spanning the gap. This CDR3 has 13 amino acids.

The chain employs TRBV5-1 and TRBJ2-3; TRBD2 matches at 8 bases. J gave up 4 bases and V 4 bases, and 11 bases lay outside the gene matches. The length of the CDR3 is 16 residues. Looked up from germline, CDR1 is SGHRS and CDR2 is YFSETQ. In DNA, the CDR3 is TGCGCCAGCAGCCAGCGTCCGGGGGGGGCCCCAGATACGCAGTATTTT. This encodes CASSQRPGGAPDTQYF.

DNA of the CDR3: TGTGCCAGTAGTATAGAGTCAACAGCAGCCGGGGTTTATGGCTACACCTTC. It is translated as CASSIESTAAGVYGYTF. The chain links TRBV19 to TRBJ1-2; no clear D. Germline assignment: CDR1 LNHDA and CDR2 SQIVND (reference sequence). The CDR3 runs to 17 residues. The V gene lost 0 bases and the J gene lost 5 bases, with 19 bases spanning the gap.

The chain uses TRBV5-4 and TRBJ2-1; D is ambiguous. The V and J ends lost 0 bases and 3 bases respectively, with 10 bases between them. The CDR3 has 15 amino acids. Germline loops: CDR1 SGHNT, CDR2 YYREEE (reference sequence). The CDR3 DNA reads as TGTGCCAGCAGCTTGGGCCAGGATTTCTACAATGAGCAGTTCTTC. Protein sequence: CASSLGQDFYNEQFF.

The J gene is TRBJ1-2, the V gene TRBV5-6, with TRBD1 matching over 7 bases. CDR3 size: 14 residues. CDR1 SGHDT and CDR2 YYEEEE come from the germline V gene. The ends lost 0 bases at V and 5 bases at J; junction bases unmatched: 4. CDR3 DNA: TGTGCCAGCAGCTTGGACAGGGGATTGTATGGCTACACCTTC. Translation: CASSLDRGLYGYTF.

The chain joins TRBV5-1 to TRBJ1-4; possible D gene TRBD1, 5 bases. CDR3 size: 16 residues. CDR1 is SGHRS and CDR2 is YFSETQ in the germline V gene. V was pared by 4 bases and J by 8 bases, with 21 bases between. This chain's CDR3 is CASSGGRTGGGEKLFF. The DNA of the CDR3 is TGCGCCAGCAGCGGCGGGAGGACCGGGGGTGGGGAAAAACTGTTTTTT.

The chain is built from TRBV28 and TRBJ1-1; no firm D call. Germline CDR1 and CDR2: MDHEN and SYDVKM. This CDR3 spans 13 amino acids. The V end lost 4 bases, the J end lost 3 bases, and 9 bases lay between the germline ends. DNA of the CDR3: TGTGCCAGCAGTTCCGACCGCGACACTGAAGCTTTCTTT. Translating it yields CASSSDRDTEAFF.

This rearrangement joins TRBV7-2 to TRBJ1-5, with TRBD1 identical over 7 bases. V lost 1 base and J lost 1; bases outside the gene matches: 1. The CDR3 has 15 residues. CDR1 is SGHTA, CDR2 FQGNSA, per germline. The CDR3 here is CASSLGQGSNQPQHF. The CDR3 bases are TGTGCCAGCAGCTTAGGACAGGGAAGCAATCAGCCCCAGCATTTT.

The rearrangement links TRBV2 to TRBJ1-3; TRBD1 aligns across 7 bases. CDR1 is SNHLY and CDR2 is FYNNEI in the germline V gene. The V segment lost 2 bases and the J segment 0 bases; nucleotides outside the gene matches: 4. CDR3 size: 16 residues. CDR3 region: CASSEWDRSSGNTIYF. Written as DNA, the CDR3 is TGTGCCAGCAGTGAATGGGACAGATCCTCTGGAAACACCATATATTTT.

This clone is a singleton in its sample. The chain uses TRBV11-2 and TRBJ1-6; TRBD1 might be the D (5 bases). The CDR3 is 15 residues long. Germline V CDR1 and CDR2: SGHAT, FQNNGV. The V end was cut by 1 base, the J end by 7 bases, with 11 bases between. The CDR3 region has the DNA TGTGCCAGCAGCTTAGGTGGCAGGGTGAATTCACCCCTCCACTTT. This translates into CASSLGGRVNSPLHF.

The chain links TRBV9 to TRBJ1-1; D might be TRBD1 (5 bases). Trimming stripped 1 base from V and 1 base from J, with 11 bases between. The CDR3 length is 15 residues. CDR1 is SGDLS, CDR2 YYNGEE, per germline. The DNA for the CDR3 is TGTGCCAGCAGCGTATCAGGGACCGGGAACACTGAAGCTTTCTTT. It codes for CASSVSGTGNTEAFF.

The chain is built from TRBV11-2 and TRBJ2-3; possible D gene TRBD2, 5 bases. Trimming stripped 5 bases from V and 6 bases from J, with 15 bases between. This CDR3 is 14 amino acids long. The germline CDR1 and CDR2 sequences are SGHAT and FQNNGV. The CDR3 coding sequence is TGTGCCAGCAGCCCACCCGGGGTGTCCGATACGCAGTATTTT. This translates into CASSPPGVSDTQYF.

Written as DNA, the CDR3 is TGCGCCAGCAGCCCCGGGGGGGCCTACAATGAGCAGTTCTTC. It codes for CASSPGGAYNEQFF. V usage is TRBV5-1 and J usage is TRBJ2-1, with TRBD2 matching 8 bases. This CDR3 is built from 14 residues. Germline trimming cut 4 bases from V and 2 bases from J; bases unmatched to any gene: 2. Germline CDR1 reads SGHRS; CDR2 reads YFSETQ.

V and J are TRBV5-1 and TRBJ2-7; D is uncertain. This CDR3 has 14 amino acids. Germline CDR1 is SGHRS and CDR2 is YFSETQ. With 0 bases removed from V and 2 bases from J, the gap between germline ends came to 9 bases. The CDR3 DNA sequence: TGCGCCAGCAGCTTGGCCAGGCCACCCTACGAGCAGTACTTC. Its translation is CASSLARPPYEQYF.

V usage is TRBV2 and J usage is TRBJ2-3; D possibly corresponds to TRBD2 (7 bases). Germline assignment: CDR1 SNHLY and CDR2 FYNNEI. The ends were cut back, 8 bases at V and 4 bases at J, with 19 bases in the middle. This CDR3 has 15 amino acids. The CDR3 sequence is CASYDWGGAPDTQYF. The CDR3 nucleotides are TGTGCCAGCTATGATTGGGGGGGGGCACCAGATACGCAGTATTTT.

The V and J genes are TRBV19 and TRBJ1-2, with D possibly matching TRBD1 (5 bases). This CDR3 is 14 amino acids long. V lost 6 bases and J lost 0, with 11 bases in between. Germline V gene lookup returns CDR1 LNHDA and CDR2 SQIVND (reference sequence). DNA of the CDR3: TGTGCCAGTAGCCTCTCCAGGGCTAACTATGGCTACACCTTC. Protein: CASSLSRANYGYTF.

V usage is TRBV5-4 and J usage is TRBJ2-1, with TRBD2 matching 12 bases. The trim removed 0 bases at V and 8 bases at J, leaving 6 bases unmatched. CDR1 and CDR2 (germline): SGHNT, YYREEE (reference sequence). This CDR3 has 16 residues. In DNA, the CDR3 is TGTGCCAGCAGCTTGGCTCTAGCGGGGGGGCGGGATGAGCAGTTCTTC. Its translation is CASSLALAGGRDEQFF.

This clone occurred a few times. V gene TRBV6-5 combines with J gene TRBJ1-1, with 8 bases lining up with TRBD1. Germline CDR1 MNHEY, CDR2 SVGAGI. The junction had 9 bases not matched to a gene; V was cut back by 6 bases and J by 3 bases. The CDR3 totals 15 residues. The CDR3 here is CASRKVDRADTEAFF. The DNA of the CDR3 is TGTGCCAGCAGAAAAGTGGACAGGGCGGACACTGAAGCTTTCTTT.

The chain joins TRBV2 to TRBJ2-5; 9 positions agree with TRBD2. With V trimmed by 11 bases and J by 4 bases, 2 bases remained unmatched. The V gene's germline CDR1 is SNHLY and CDR2 FYNNEI. The CDR3 loop spans 11 amino acids. CDR3: CAGGLAETQYF. The CDR3 DNA follows: TGTGCCGGGGGACTAGCAGAGACCCAGTACTTC.